This T cell receptor beta chain came from a study of OX40 agonist ivuxolimab in advanced cancers. Study-wide background: The patients got ivuxolimab, which is an agonistic anti-OX40 (CD134) antibody.

Study-wide results and limits: Relative to CD4+, CD8+ T cells held more expanded clones on average. Patients who responded partially at 0.1-3.0 mg/kg showed clonal expansion ranking among the lowest.

Only in-frame clones appear in the TCRdb table, and some are missing; sequencing was by immunoSEQ multiplex PCR. The sample lists more than 35,000 clones, 70% to 90% occurring once. With regard to this clone: The target antigen is unknown.

The sequencing here drew on CD4+ or CD8+ T cells sorted from blood, taken in a trial of the OX40 agonist ivuxolimab. The TCR was taken from an adult with an advanced solid tumor such as melanoma, head and neck, liver or kidney cancer.

CDR3 protein: CASSQGAYEQYF. The CDR3, as DNA: TGTGCCAGCAGCCAGGGGGCCTACGAGCAGTACTTC. The gene calls are TRBV7-6 and TRBJ2-7, with 7 nucleotides matching TRBD1. J gave up 2 bases and V 5 bases, and 0 bases lay outside the gene matches. This CDR3 is built from 12 residues. Per germline, CDR1 SGHVS and CDR2 FNYEAQ. Full variable domain (outside the CDR3, taken from reference TRBV7-6 and TRBJ2-7): GAGVSQSPRYKVTKRGQDVALRCDPISGHVSLYWYRQALGQGPEFLTYFNYEAQQDKSGLPNDRFSAERPEGSISTLTIQRTEQRDSAMYRCASSQGAYEQYFGPGTRLTVT.